What follows describes a single T cell receptor beta chain. Its cognate antigen is unknown. The data were obtained in a study of T cell repertoires in cytomegalovirus infection. Study-wide context: Both a matching HLA type and CMV infection were indicated by public TCR beta signatures.

Per the germline V gene, CDR1 is MGHDK and CDR2 is SYGVNS. V shed 4 bases, J shed 8 bases, and the junction held 4 bases outside the gene matches. This CDR3 is built from 13 residues. Via MiXCR, TCRdb re-called the reads, giving one row per CDR3 protein. Counted here are hundreds of thousands of distinct CDR3 sequences, 30% to 35% occurring once; the ten biggest clones make up roughly a sixth. This material consisted of cultured PBMCs, taken from culture after CMV antigen stimulation. This receptor was taken from a human donor in good health (CMV status not recorded). Some clones in this sample may be carry-over from other donors' samples. V usage is TRBV25-1 and J usage is TRBJ1-4; 7 bases fit TRBD1. CDR3 in amino acids: CASSVQGQEKLFF. In DNA form, the CDR3 reads TGTGCCAGCAGTGTCCAGGGACAGGAAAAACTGTTTTTT.